Below, 15 T cell receptor beta chains from the same sample are listed, as sequenced in a study of T-cell reconstitution after alpha-beta-depleted transplantation in children. Unique molecular identifiers were used to barcode this TCRbeta library. Using its own MiXCR run on the PCR reads, TCRdb lists one record per CDR3 protein. The data contain hundreds of thousands of distinct CDR3 sequences, 10% to 15% of them singletons. The source material was PBMCs, mostly from graft donor cells, sampled 360 days after TCRalphabeta/CD19-depleted stem cell transplant. Every receptor here comes from a male patient between 5 and 17 years old who had a stem cell transplant for acute myeloid leukemia, so the T cells may come from the graft donor.

A few counts support this clonotype. This chain connects TRBV5-6 to TRBJ2-5; 9 nucleotides agree with TRBD2. Germline CDR1 reads SGHDT; CDR2 reads YYEEEE. This CDR3 comprises 16 residues. The J segment lost 4 bases and the V segment lost 2 bases, leaving 9 bases of the junction unmatched. For the CDR3, the DNA is TGTGCCAGCAGCTTCCGTAGCGGGAGAGCCTTAGAGACCCAGTACTTC. Its translation: CASSFRSGRALETQYF.

This clonotype has more than one count but fewer than ten. The rearrangement uses TRBV20-1 and TRBJ2-2, with 9 nucleotides matching TRBD2. CDR1 is DFQATT and CDR2 is SNEGSKA in the germline V gene (reference sequence). The CDR3 runs 17 residues. V lost 6 bases, J lost 0 bases, and 11 bases stayed unmatched. The CDR3 region is CSASSALAGSNTGELFF. CDR3 in DNA: TGCAGTGCCAGTAGTGCACTAGCGGGTTCGAACACCGGGGAGCTGTTTTTT.

This chain connects TRBV3-1 to TRBJ2-7; TRBD1 is a possible D gene (5 bases). From germline, CDR1 is LGHDT and CDR2 YNNKEL (reference sequence). The CDR3 length is 15 residues. The ends were cut back, 3 bases at V and 6 bases at J, with 18 bases in the middle. The chain's CDR3 is CASSQLDSPLGEQYF. In nucleotides, the CDR3 is TGTGCCAGCAGCCAGCTAGACAGTCCCCTCGGCGAGCAGTACTTC.

In its sample, this clonotype was seen many times. Sequence at one end of the junction differs from germline and may be a read error. V gene TRBV12-3 or TRBV12-4 combines with J gene TRBJ2-1; the match to TRBD2 covers 12 bases. The CDR3 is 12 residues long. Written as DNA, the CDR3 is TGTGCCAGCAGTTTATGGGGACTAGCGGGCATCTTC. It yields the protein CASSLWGLAGIF.

This clonotype was recorded many times. J is TRBJ2-1 and V is TRBV4-2; 8 bases line up with TRBD2. V was pared by 0 bases and J by 9 bases, with 1 base of the junction left unmatched. Germline CDR1 and CDR2: LGHNA and YNFKEQ. This CDR3 comprises 13 residues. CDR3 nucleotides: TGTGCCAGCAGCCAAGATCTAGCGGGTGAGCAGTTCTTC. Residues: CASSQDLAGEQFF.

This chain uses TRBV13 with TRBJ2-7; 10 nucleotides align to TRBD2. J gave up 1 base and V 5 bases, and 20 bases lay outside the gene matches. CDR3 size: 20 residues. The germline CDR1 and CDR2 sequences are PRHDT and FYEKMQ (reference sequence). CDR3 nucleotides: TGTGCCAGCAGCGCCCGACCTCCGGACGTCCCTAGCGGGAGATCCTACGAGCAGTACTTC. It yields the protein CASSARPPDVPSGRSYEQYF. The full variable domain, in which reference TRBV13 and TRBJ2-7 provide the parts outside the CDR3, is AAGVIQSPRHLIKEKRETATLKCYPIPRHDTVYWYQQGPGQDPQFLISFYEKMQSDKGSIPDRFSAQQFSDYHSELNMSSLELGDSALYFCASSARPPDVPSGRSYEQYFGPGTRLTVT.

This clonotype was seen at least ten times. V usage is TRBV6-2 or TRBV6-3 and J usage is TRBJ2-7, with 8 nucleotides matching TRBD2. V shed 4 bases and J 0 bases; nucleotides not matched to a gene: 8. There are 16 residues in the CDR3. The germline V gene encodes CDR1 MNHEY and CDR2 SVGEGT. The CDR3, as DNA: TGTGCCAGCAGTTTCTTAGCGGGAACGGTCTCCTACGAGCAGTACTTC. Translation: CASSFLAGTVSYEQYF.

This clonotype was seen repeatedly, ten times or more. The J gene is TRBJ2-7, the V gene TRBV27, with a weak D call TRBD1 (5 bases). The CDR3 length is 13 residues. Trimming stripped 5 bases from V and 0 bases from J, with 8 bases between. Per the germline V gene, CDR1 is MNHEY and CDR2 is SMNVEV (reference sequence). Here the CDR3 DNA reads TGTGCCAGCAGTGAAAGGGGCTCCTACGAGCAGTACTTC. It translates to CASSERGSYEQYF.

The chain uses TRBV9 and TRBJ2-7; D tentatively fits TRBD1 or TRBD2 (6 bases each). Germline V gives CDR1 SGDLS, CDR2 YYNGEE. The V gene lost 0 bases and the J gene lost 2 bases, with 12 bases spanning the gap. The CDR3 sequence is 15 residues long. The CDR3 coding sequence is TGTGCCAGCAGCGTAGGTGGAGGGGGGCCCTACGAGCAGTACTTC. The encoded protein is CASSVGGGGPYEQYF.

There are a few counts of this clonotype. The chain has TRBV14 and TRBJ2-3; TRBD1 or TRBD2 may be the D gene (5 bases each). CDR3 length equals 17 residues. V shed 4 bases and J shed 1 base, with 18 bases lying between them. Germline CDR1 reads SGHDN; CDR2 reads FVKESK. CDR3 region: CASSLPGGLGGTDTQYF. The CDR3 coding sequence is TGTGCCAGCAGCCTTCCGGGCGGTTTGGGGGGCACAGATACGCAGTATTTT.

This rearrangement joins TRBV10-3 to TRBJ2-7; D is unclear. Germline CDR1 and CDR2: ENHRY and SYGVKD. CDR3 length: 16 residues. The germline V and J ends were trimmed by 5 bases and 0 bases, with 17 bases remaining between them. The CDR3 is CAISFMTKGLSYEQYF. The CDR3 DNA follows: TGTGCCATCAGTTTCATGACGAAAGGCCTCTCCTACGAGCAGTACTTC.

This clonotype was detected ten times or more. V and J are TRBV6-2 or TRBV6-3 and TRBJ2-7, with TRBD1 as a possible D gene (6 bases). V lost 7 bases to trimming and J lost 7 bases, with 11 bases between them. The CDR3 spans 11 residues. From germline, CDR1 is MNHEY and CDR2 SVGEGT. The CDR3 region is CASTQGREQYF. For the CDR3, the DNA is TGTGCCAGCACCCAGGGGCGGGAGCAGTACTTC.

This clonotype was counted ten times or more. The chain uses TRBV29-1 and TRBJ2-1, with TRBD2 matching 10 bases. Trimming took 4 bases from V and 9 from J; bases not matched to a gene: 12. The length of the CDR3 is 15 residues. Germline assignment: CDR1 SQVTM and CDR2 ANQGSEA. CDR3 residues: CSVAALAGDFPEQFF. The CDR3 DNA sequence: TGCAGCGTTGCCGCCCTAGCGGGAGATTTTCCTGAGCAGTTCTTC.

This clonotype has just a few counts. The chain links TRBV5-4 to TRBJ2-5, with TRBD1 matching over 10 bases. The CDR3 has 16 amino acids. Germline trimming cut 5 bases from V and 4 bases from J; bases unmatched to any gene: 11. Germline V gene data show CDR1 as SGHNT and CDR2 as YYREEE (reference sequence). CDR3 in amino acids: CASSMGQGQSPETQYF. CDR3 in DNA: TGTGCCAGCAGTATGGGACAGGGGCAGTCTCCAGAGACCCAGTACTTC.

This rearrangement joins TRBV5-1 to TRBJ2-1; D not resolved. V dropped 6 bases and J dropped 2 bases, with 6 bases sitting between them. CDR3 length: 12 residues. Germline V gene lookup returns CDR1 SGHRS and CDR2 YFSETQ. The DNA for the CDR3 is TGCGCCAGCACGGACGCCTACAATGAGCAGTTCTTC. Residues: CASTDAYNEQFF.